This TCR beta chain was documented in a study of identical twins. Broader study findings: Excess sharing by twins proved weaker in beta out-of-frame sequences. For out-of-frame alpha sequences shared by twins, low generation probability was in excess.

cDNA carried unique molecular identifiers, and a universal primer site was added by template switching. TCRdb processed the 5' RACE reads anew with MiXCR; each CDR3 protein has one entry. Among about 520,000 distinct CDR3 sequences listed, approximately 22% were seen once. Concerning this clonotype: The antigen is not known.

V was clipped by 4 bases and J by 5 bases, with 15 bases between them. Looked up from germline, CDR1 is DFQATT and CDR2 is SNEGSKA (reference sequence). The CDR3 totals 14 residues. This sample also belongs to another study, concerning T cells expressing NK-cell markers.

The sequence derives from a woman aged 18-29 years in good health. The chain is built from TRBV20-1 and TRBJ1-5; unclear D gene. The specimen sequenced was CD4+ T cells sorted from blood. As DNA, the CDR3 is TGCAGTGCTATGACGGACGCCAGCGATCAGCCCCAGCATTTT. The encoded protein is CSAMTDASDQPQHF.